This TCR beta chain was recorded in a study of shared clonotypes between healthy human individuals. About this clone itself: The antigen remains unidentified.

Selected positively for CCR7 and CD45RO-negative, naive CD8 cells excluded terminally differentiated effector memory CD45RA+ cells. The length of the CDR3 is 13 residues. Trimming pared 5 bases from V and 10 bases from J, leaving 15 bases between. Germline V gene data show CDR1 as SEHNR and CDR2 as FQNEAQ (reference sequence). Study-wide findings and caveats: Sharing across four donors was highest in naive CD4 (approximately 5%) and lowest in memory CD8 (0.4%). The study drew on few donors, limiting represented genetic and exposure-history diversity.

Several immunoSEQ plates held equal portions of the genomic DNA taken from each subset. Profiling relied on immunoSEQ multiplex PCR, and the TCRdb table lists in-frame clones only, not all of them. The sample records some 2 million clones, about 95% being singletons. Sample: naive CD8+ T cells sorted from blood. This chain connects TRBV7-9 to TRBJ2-1; the D gene is possibly TRBD2 (6 bases). The clonotype was recovered from a man aged 18 to 30 in good health. CDR3: CASSLGARGEQFF. The CDR3 nucleotides read TGTGCCAGCAGCCTCGGGGCCCGGGGGGAGCAGTTCTTC.